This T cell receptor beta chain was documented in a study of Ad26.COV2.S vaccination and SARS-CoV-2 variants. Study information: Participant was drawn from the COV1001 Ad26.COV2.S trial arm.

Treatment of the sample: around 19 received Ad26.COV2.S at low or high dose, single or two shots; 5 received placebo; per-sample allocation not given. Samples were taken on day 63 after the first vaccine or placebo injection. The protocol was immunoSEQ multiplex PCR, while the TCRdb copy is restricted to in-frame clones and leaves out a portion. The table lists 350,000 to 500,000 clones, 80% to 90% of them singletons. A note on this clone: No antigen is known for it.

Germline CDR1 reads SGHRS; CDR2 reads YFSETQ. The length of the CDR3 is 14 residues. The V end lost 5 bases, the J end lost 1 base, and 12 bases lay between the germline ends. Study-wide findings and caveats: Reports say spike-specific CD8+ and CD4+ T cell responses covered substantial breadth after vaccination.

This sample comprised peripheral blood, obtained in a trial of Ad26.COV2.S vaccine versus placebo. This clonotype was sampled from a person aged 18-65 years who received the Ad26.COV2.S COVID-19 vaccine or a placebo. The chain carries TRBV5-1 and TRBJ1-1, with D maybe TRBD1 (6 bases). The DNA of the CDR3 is TGCGCCAGCAGGGGGGCCTTAGAGAACACTGAAGCTTTCTTT. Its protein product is CASRGALENTEAFF.